This T cell receptor beta chain was identified during a study of blood T cell repertoires in COVID-19 (TCRdb year 2020). In the study overall: Collaborator samples came from the United States, Italy and Spain and covered acute and convalescent phases of COVID-19. The material from the prospective study consisted of cDNA or gDNA derived from T cells, B-cell-depleted T cells, or PBMCs. The dataset comprised deeply sampled blood TCRbeta repertoires from subjects exposed to, actively infected with, or recovered from COVID-19. The repertoires were released in a freely available public database meant as a resource for research on the immune response to SARS-CoV-2. The samples were drawn from two sources: the first 160 participants of the ongoing ImmuneRACE study, and 950 to 1,500 subjects contributed by 6 global collaborators. The sample metadata nearly always contained a de-identified subject ID, COVID-19 status, age in years and sex. HLA class I and class II types, where available, came from metadata supplied by the sample provider rather than from assay-based typing.

Overall study results and their limits: Clinical and demographic metadata were provided uncurated, with the amount varying by source and participant.

As to this clone: The clone's antigen remains unknown. There are no base qualities to consult, and no much larger clone falls within one base.

V drops 2 bases and J drops 0 bases, leaving 22 bases in between. CDR1 and CDR2 are drawn from the germline V gene (reference sequence): LNHDA, SQIVND. From the cysteine up to the phenylalanine, the CDR3 has a length of 19 residues. The retained sequence is limited to the CDR3, 57 bases, with the frame set at the first base. The collaborating institutions used their own protocols to collect whole blood in K2EDTA tubes. For TCRbeta analysis, collaborators shipped samples as frozen whole blood, isolated PBMCs, or DNA extracted from either of those sample types. TCRbeta CDR3 regions were amplified from genomic DNA by means of the immunoSEQ Assay, a bias-controlled multiplex PCR. The authors processed their data as follows. The number of nucleated cells in each sample was estimated by amplification of reference gene primers within the assay. To quantify the absolute abundance of each unique TCRbeta CDR3 rearrangement, sequence reads were collapsed and filtered. Productive Simpson clonality was computed per sample as the square root of Simpson's diversity index over productive rearrangements. The table comes from immuneACCESS by way of TCRdb, which keeps in-frame sequences with V and J called. Part of the clones is missing from these tables; in studies checked, under half for an unresolved V gene and the rest for unknown reasons. V and J calls and clone size are given by that table; D and trimming were obtained from the DNA. Here the sample has about 40,000 clones; about 79% occur a single time. The ten largest clones add up to approximately 2.5% of the sample.

Recombination linked TRBV19 to TRBJ1-1; D gene: possibly TRBD1, on 6 matching bases. Specimen: peripheral blood. This sequence originates from a woman aged 60-75 years with acute or convalescent COVID-19. The DNA reads TGTGCCAGTAGTATAATTCAGGGAGCGGGACAAGAAATGAACACTGAAGCTTTCTTT. This codes for CASSIIQGAGQEMNTEAFF.